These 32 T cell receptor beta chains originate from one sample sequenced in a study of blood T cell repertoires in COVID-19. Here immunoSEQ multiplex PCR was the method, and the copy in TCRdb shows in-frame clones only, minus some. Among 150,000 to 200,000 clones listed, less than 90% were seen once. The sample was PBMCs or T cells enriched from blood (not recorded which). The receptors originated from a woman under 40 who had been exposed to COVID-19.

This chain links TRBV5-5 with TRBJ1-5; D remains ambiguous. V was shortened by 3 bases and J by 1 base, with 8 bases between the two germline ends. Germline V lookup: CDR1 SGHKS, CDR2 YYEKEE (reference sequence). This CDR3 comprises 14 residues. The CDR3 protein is CASSSRESNQPQHF. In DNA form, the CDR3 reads TGTGCCAGCAGCTCGCGGGAGAGCAATCAGCCCCAGCATTTT.

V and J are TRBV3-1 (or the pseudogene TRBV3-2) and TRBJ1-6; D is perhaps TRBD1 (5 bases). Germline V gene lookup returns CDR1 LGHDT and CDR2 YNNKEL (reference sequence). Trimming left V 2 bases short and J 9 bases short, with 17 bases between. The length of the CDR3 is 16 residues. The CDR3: CASSQNPTANSSPLHF. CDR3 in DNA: TGTGCCAGCAGCCAAAACCCGACAGCGAATAGTTCACCCCTCCACTTT.

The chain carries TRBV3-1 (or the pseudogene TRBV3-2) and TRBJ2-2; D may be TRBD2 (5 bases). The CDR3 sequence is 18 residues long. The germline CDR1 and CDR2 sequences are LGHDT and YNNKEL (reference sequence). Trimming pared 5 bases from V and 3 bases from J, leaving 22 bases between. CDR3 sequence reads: CASSSLVTGVGDTGELFF. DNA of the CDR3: TGTGCCAGCAGCTCACTAGTCACCGGGGTGGGAGACACCGGGGAGCTGTTTTTT.

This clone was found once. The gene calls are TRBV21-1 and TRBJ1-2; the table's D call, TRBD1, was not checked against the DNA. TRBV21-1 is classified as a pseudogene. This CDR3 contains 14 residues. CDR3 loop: CASSELDRDYGYTF. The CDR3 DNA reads TGTGCCAGCAGCGAATTGGACAGGGACTATGGCTACACCTTC.

CDR3 DNA sequence: TGTGCCAGCAGCCCAAGCCCTAGCGGGGGCACAGATACGCAGTATTTT. This gives the protein CASSPSPSGGTDTQYF. The J gene is TRBJ2-3, the V gene TRBV7-3; 9 nucleotides agree with TRBD2. Trimming cost V 5 bases and J 1 base; bases outside gene matches: 7. The CDR3 runs 16 residues. Germline CDR1 is SGHTA and CDR2 is FQGTGA.

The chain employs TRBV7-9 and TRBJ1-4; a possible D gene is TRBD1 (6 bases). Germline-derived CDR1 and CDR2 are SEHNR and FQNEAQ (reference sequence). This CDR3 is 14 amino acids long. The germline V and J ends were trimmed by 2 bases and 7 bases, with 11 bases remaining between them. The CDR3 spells CASSLTQGSEKLFF. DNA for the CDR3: TGTGCCAGCAGCTTAACACAGGGAAGTGAAAAACTGTTTTTT. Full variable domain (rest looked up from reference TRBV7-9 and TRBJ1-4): DTGVSQNPRHKITKRGQNVTFRCDPISEHNRLYWYRQTLGQGPEFLTYFQNEAQLEKSRLLSDRFSAERPKGSFSTLEIQRTEQGDSAMYLCASSLTQGSEKLFFGSGTQLSVL.

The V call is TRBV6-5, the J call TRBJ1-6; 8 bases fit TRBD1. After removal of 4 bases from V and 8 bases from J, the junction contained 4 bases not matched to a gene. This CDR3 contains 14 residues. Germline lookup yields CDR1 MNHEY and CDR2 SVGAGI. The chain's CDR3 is CASSWTGLDSPLHF. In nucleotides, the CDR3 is TGTGCCAGCAGTTGGACAGGGCTTGATTCACCCCTCCACTTT.

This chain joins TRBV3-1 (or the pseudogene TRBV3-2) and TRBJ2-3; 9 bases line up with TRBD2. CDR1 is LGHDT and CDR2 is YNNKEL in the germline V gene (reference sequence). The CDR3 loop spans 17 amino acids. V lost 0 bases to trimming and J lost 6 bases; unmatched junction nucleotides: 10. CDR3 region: CASSQEGRASGVDTQYF. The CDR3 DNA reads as TGTGCCAGCAGCCAAGAGGGTAGGGCTAGCGGGGTTGATACGCAGTATTTT.

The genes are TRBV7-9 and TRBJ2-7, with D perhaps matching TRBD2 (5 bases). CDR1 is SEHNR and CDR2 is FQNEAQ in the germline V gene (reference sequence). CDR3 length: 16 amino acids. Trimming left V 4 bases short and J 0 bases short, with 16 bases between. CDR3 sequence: CASSSPTTGSSYEQYF. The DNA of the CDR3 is TGTGCCAGCAGCTCCCCGACGACGGGAAGCTCCTACGAGCAGTACTTC.

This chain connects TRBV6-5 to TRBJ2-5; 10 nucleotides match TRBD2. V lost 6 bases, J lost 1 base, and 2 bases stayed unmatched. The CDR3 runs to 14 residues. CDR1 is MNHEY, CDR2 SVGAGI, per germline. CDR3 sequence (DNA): TGTGCCAGCAGGTCTAGCGGGGGCCAAGAGACCCAGTACTTC. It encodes CASRSSGGQETQYF.

This CDR3 reads CASGGGRQANTQYF. Written as DNA, the CDR3 is TGTGCCAGCGGGGGGGGGAGACAGGCGAACACCCAGTACTTC. The rearrangement joins TRBV2 to TRBJ2-5; TRBD2 might be the D (7 bases). The CDR3 loop spans 14 amino acids. Germline loops: CDR1 SNHLY, CDR2 FYNNEI. Trimming stripped 8 bases from V and 8 bases from J, with 21 bases between. Variable domain in full (rest from reference TRBV2 and TRBJ2-5): EPEVTQTPSHQVTQMGQEVILRCVPISNHLYFYWYRQILGQKVEFLVSFYNNEISEKSEIFDDQFSVERPDGSNFTLKIRSTKLEDSAMYFCASGGGRQANTQYFGPGTRLLVL.

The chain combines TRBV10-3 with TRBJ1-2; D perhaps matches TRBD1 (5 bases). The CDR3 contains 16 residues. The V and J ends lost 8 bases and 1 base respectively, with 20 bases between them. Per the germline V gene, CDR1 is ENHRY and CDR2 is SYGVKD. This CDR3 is CAIPNRPGSVNYGYTF. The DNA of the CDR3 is TGTGCCATCCCTAACAGGCCCGGTTCGGTTAACTATGGCTACACCTTC.

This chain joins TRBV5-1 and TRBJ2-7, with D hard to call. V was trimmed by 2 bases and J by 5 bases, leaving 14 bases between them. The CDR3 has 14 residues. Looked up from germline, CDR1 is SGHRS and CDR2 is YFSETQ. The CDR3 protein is CASSFPYDNNEQYF. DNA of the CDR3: TGCGCCAGCAGCTTCCCTTATGACAACAACGAGCAGTACTTC.

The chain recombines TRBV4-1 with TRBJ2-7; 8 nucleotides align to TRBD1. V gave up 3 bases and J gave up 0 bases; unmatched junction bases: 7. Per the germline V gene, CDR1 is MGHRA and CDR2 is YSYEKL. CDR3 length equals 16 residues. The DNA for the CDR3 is TGCGCCAGCAGCCAGGTACAGGGGGATAACTCCTACGAGCAGTACTTC. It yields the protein CASSQVQGDNSYEQYF.

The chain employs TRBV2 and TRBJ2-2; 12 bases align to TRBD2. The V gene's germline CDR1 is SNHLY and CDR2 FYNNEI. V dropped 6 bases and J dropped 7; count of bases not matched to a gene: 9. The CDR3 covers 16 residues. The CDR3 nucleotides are TGTGCCAGCAGGCCGGGACTAGCGGGCCTAGGCGGGGAGCTGTTTTTT. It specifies CASRPGLAGLGGELFF.

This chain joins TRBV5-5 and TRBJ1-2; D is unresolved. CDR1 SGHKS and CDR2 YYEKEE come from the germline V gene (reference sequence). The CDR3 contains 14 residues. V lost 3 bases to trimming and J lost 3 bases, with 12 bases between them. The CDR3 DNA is TGTGCCAGCAGCTCAACCACAGTGGACTATGGCTACACCTTC. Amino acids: CASSSTTVDYGYTF.

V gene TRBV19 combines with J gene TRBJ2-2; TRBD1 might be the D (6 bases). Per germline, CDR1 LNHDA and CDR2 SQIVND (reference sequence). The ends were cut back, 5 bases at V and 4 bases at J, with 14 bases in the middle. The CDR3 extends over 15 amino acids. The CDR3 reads CASSSPGARTGELFF. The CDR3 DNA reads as TGTGCCAGTAGTTCCCCAGGGGCCCGCACCGGGGAGCTGTTTTTT.

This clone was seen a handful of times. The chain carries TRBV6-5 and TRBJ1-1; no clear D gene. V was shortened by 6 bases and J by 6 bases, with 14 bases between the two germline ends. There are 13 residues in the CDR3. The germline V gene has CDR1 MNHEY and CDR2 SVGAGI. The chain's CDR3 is CASSRVSAAEAFF. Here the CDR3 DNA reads TGTGCCAGCAGCCGGGTATCGGCGGCTGAAGCTTTCTTT.

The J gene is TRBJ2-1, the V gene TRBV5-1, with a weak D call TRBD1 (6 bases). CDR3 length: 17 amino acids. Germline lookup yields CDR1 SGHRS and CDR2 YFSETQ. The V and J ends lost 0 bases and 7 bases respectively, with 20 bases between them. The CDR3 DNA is TGCGCCAGCAGCTTGGCCCTGTTAGATGGTCAGGGGAATGAGCAGTTCTTC. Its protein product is CASSLALLDGQGNEQFF.

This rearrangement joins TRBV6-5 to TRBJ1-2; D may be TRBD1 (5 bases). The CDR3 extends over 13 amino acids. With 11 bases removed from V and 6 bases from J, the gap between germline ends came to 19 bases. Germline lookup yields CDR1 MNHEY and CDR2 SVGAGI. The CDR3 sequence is CAGAQQVRDGYTF. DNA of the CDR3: TGTGCCGGCGCCCAACAGGTTAGGGATGGCTACACCTTC.

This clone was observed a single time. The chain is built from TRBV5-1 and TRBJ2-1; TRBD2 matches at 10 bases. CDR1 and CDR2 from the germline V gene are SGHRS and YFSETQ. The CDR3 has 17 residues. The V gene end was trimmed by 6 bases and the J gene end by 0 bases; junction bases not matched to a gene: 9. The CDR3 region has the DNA TGCGCCAGCACAGAACTAGCGGGGACCACCTCCTACAATGAGCAGTTCTTC. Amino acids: CASTELAGTTSYNEQFF. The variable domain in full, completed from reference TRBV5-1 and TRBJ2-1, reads KAGVTQTPRYLIKTRGQQVTLSCSPISGHRSVSWYQQTPGQGLQFLFEYFSETQRNKGNFPGRFSGRQFSNSRSEMNVSTLELGDSALYLCASTELAGTTSYNEQFFGPGTRLTVL.

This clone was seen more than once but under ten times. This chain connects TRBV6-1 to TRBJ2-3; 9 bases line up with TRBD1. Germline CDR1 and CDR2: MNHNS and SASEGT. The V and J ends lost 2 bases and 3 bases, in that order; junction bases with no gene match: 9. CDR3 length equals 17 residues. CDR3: CASSEMRGGTGTDTQYF. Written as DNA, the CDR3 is TGTGCCAGCAGTGAAATGCGGGGCGGGACAGGGACAGATACGCAGTATTTT.

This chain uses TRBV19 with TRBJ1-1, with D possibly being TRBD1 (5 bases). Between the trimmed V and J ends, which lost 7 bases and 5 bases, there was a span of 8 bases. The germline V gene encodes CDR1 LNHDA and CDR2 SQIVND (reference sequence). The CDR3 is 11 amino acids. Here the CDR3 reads CASMGLTEAFF. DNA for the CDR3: TGTGCCAGTATGGGACTAACTGAAGCTTTCTTT.

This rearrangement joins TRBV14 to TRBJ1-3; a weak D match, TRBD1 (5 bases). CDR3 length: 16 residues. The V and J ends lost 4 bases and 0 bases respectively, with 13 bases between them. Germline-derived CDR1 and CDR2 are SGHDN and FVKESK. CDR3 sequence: CASSLQGGLSGNTIYF. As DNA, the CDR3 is TGTGCCAGCAGCCTCCAGGGTGGCCTCTCTGGAAACACCATATATTTT.

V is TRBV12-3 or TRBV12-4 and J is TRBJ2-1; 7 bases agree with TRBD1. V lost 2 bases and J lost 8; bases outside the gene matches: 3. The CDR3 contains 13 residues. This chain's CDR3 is CASSLHRGDEQFF. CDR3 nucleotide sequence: TGTGCCAGCAGTTTACACAGGGGAGATGAGCAGTTCTTC.

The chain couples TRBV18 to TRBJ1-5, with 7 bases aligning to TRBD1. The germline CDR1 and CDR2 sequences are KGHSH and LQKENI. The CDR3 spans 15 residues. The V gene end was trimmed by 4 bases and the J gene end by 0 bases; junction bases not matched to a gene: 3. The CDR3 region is CASSLGTVSNQPQHF. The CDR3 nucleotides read TGTGCCAGCTCACTTGGGACAGTTAGCAATCAGCCCCAGCATTTT.

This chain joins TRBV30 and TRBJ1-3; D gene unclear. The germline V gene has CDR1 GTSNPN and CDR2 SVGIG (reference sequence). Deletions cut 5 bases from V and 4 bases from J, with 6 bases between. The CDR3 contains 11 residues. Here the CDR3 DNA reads TGTGCCTGGGGACGGGGAAACACCATATATTTT. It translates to CAWGRGNTIYF.

The DNA of the CDR3 is TGTGCCAGTGGCTTGGGACTAGGCTCAACACTTTCTTACAATGAGCAGTTCTTC. Amino acid sequence: CASGLGLGSTLSYNEQFF. The V call is TRBV10-3, the J call TRBJ2-1, with 8 positions matching TRBD2. The V and J ends lost 10 bases and 4 bases, in that order; junction bases with no gene match: 21. This CDR3 region has 18 residues. The germline V gene has CDR1 ENHRY and CDR2 SYGVKD.

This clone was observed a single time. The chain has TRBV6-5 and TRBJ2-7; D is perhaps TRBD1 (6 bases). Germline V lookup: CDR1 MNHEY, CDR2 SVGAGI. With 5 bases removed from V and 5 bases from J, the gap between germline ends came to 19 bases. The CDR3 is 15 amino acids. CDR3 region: CASSLPLTGYNEQYF. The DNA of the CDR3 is TGTGCCAGCAGTCTTCCACTAACAGGGTATAACGAGCAGTACTTC.

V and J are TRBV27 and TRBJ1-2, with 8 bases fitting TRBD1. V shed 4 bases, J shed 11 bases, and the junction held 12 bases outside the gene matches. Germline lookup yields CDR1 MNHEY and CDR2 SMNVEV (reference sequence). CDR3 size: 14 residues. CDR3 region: CASSSSGTGTYYTF. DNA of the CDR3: TGTGCCAGCAGTTCCTCCGGGACAGGTACCTATTACACCTTC.

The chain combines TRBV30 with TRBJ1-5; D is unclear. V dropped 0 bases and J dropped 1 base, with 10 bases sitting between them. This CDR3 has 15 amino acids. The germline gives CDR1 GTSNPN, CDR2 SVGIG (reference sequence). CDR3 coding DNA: TGTGCCTGGAGTGTACTAGCGGGGAGCAATCAGCCCCAGCATTTT. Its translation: CAWSVLAGSNQPQHF.

CDR3 nucleotides: TGCGCCAGCAGCCCGAATGGTGGAGTGAAGGAGGGGAATGAGCAGTTCTTC. Protein: CASSPNGGVKEGNEQFF. The chain uses TRBV5-1 and TRBJ2-1; D might be TRBD2 (6 bases). Germline CDR1 SGHRS, CDR2 YFSETQ. The CDR3 is made up of 17 amino acids. V was cut by 4 bases and J by 7 bases, with 24 bases left in between.